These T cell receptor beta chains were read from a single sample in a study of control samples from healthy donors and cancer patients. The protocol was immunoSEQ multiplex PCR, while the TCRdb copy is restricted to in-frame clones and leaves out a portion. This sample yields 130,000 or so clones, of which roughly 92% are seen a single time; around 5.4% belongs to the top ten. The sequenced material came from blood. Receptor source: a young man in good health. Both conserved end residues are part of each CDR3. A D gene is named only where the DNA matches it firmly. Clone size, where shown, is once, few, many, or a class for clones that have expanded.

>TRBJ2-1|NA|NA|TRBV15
TGTGCCACCAGCAGAGCCTCCAATGAGCAGTTCTTC
CATSRASNEQFF
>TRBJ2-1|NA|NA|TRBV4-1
TGCGCCAGCAGCCAAGTGGCGGGGACCAATGAGCAGTTCTTC
CASSQVAGTNEQFF
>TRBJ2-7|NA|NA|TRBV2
TGTGCCAGCAGTGATCAGGGAGTTGGCTACGAGCAGTACTTC
CASSDQGVGYEQYF
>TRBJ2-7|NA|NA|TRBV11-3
TGTGCCAGCAGCCTATTGACAGGTACGGCCTACGAGCAGTACTTC
CASSLLTGTAYEQYF
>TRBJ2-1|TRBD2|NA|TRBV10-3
TGTGCCATCAGTGAGTCGGCGGGGGGCCCTCTCAATGAGCAGTTCTTC
CAISESAGGPLNEQFF
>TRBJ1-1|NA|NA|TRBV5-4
TGTGCCAGCAGCTTTAGCCAGGGAAGGACTGAAGCTTTCTTT
CASSFSQGRTEAFF
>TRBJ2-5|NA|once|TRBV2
TGTGCCAGCAGTCCAATAGAGACCCAGTACTTC
CASSPIETQYF
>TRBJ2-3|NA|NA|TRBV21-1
TGTGCCAGCAGCAAAGGCTTGTGGTTAAGGATAGATACGCAGTATTTT
CASSKGLWLRIDTQYF
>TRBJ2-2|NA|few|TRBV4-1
TGCGCCAGCAGCTCCGATAACCCGGGGGAGCTGTTTTTT
CASSSDNPGELFF
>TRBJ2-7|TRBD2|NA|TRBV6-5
TGTGCCAGCAGTCTCACTAGCGGGGTTCCCTACGAGCAGTACTTC
CASSLTSGVPYEQYF
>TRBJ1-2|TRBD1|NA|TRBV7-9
TGTGCCAGCAGCTTACCCGACAGGGGCTATGGCTACACCTTC
CASSLPDRGYGYTF
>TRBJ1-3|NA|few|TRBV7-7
TGTGCCAGCAGCTCCGGGGGGTTAGGCTCTGGAAACACCATATATTTT
CASSSGGLGSGNTIYF
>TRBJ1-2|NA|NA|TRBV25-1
TGTGCCAGCAGTGTACGGGGGAATGGCTACACCTTC
CASSVRGNGYTF
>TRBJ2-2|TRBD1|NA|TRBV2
TGTGCCAGCAGCACCACGACAGGGCCCGCCGGCCGGGAGCTGTTTTTT
CASSTTTGPAGRELFF
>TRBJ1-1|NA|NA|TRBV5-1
TGCGCCAGCAGCCCCCCAGTTGGAGATGGGAACACTGAAGCTTTCTTT
CASSPPVGDGNTEAFF
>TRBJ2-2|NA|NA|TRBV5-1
TGCGCCAGCAGCCGTTCCGTTTCAGACACCGGGGAGCTGTTTTTT
CASSRSVSDTGELFF
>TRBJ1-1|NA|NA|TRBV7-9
TGTGCCAGCAGCTCAGGGGCCCCCGTAATGAACACTGAAGCTTTCTTT
CASSSGAPVMNTEAFF
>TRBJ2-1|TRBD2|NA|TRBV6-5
TGTGCCAGCTTGGCGGGGGGGACCAATGAGCAGTTCTTC
CASLAGGTNEQFF
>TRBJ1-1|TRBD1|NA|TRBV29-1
TGCAGCGTTGAAAACCCACCCCGGGACAGTGGGAAGGATGAAGCTTTCTTT
CSVENPPRDSGKDEAFF
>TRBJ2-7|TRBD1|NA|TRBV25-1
TGTGCCAGCACTTGGACAGGGGTCTACGAGCAGTACTTC
CASTWTGVYEQYF
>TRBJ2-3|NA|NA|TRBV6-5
TGTGCCAGCAGTTACTCTGGCTACACAGATACGCAGTATTTT
CASSYSGYTDTQYF
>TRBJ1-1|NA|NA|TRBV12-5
TGTGCTAGTGCCGTGGGGGGGGCTGTCACTGAAGCTTTCTTT
CASAVGGAVTEAFF
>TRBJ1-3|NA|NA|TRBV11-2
TGTGCCAGCAGCTTAGGCGTCGAGAACACCATATATTTT
CASSLGVENTIYF
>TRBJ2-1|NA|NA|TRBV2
TGTGCCAGCAGCCAGACAGACAAGCAGTTCTTC
CASSQTDKQFF
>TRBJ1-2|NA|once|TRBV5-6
TGTGCCAGCAGCTCCGACCGGGTTCCTGCCTATGGCTACACCTTC
CASSSDRVPAYGYTF
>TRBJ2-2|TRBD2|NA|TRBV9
TGTGCCAGCAGCGTAGCCCCTGGGCTAGCGGGCACCGGGGAGCTGTTTTTT
CASSVAPGLAGTGELFF
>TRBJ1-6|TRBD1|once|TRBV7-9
TGTGCCAGCAGCTTAGCGCGTCATGGGACAGGGAATTCACCCCTCCACTTT
CASSLARHGTGNSPLHF
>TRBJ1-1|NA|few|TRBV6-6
TGTGCCAGCAGACCCACCTCAAGAGACACTGAAGCTTTCTTT
CASRPTSRDTEAFF
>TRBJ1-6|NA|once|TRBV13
TGTGCCAGCAGCTTACGGCCAGGGAGGGGTTCACCCCTCCACTTT
CASSLRPGRGSPLHF
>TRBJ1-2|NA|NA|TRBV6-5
TGTGCCAGCGTCGGGAATAACTATGGCTACACCTTC
CASVGNNYGYTF
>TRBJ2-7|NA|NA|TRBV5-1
TGCGCCAGCAGCTCTCCCTCCTACGAGCAGTACTTC
CASSSPSYEQYF
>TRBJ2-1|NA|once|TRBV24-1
TGTGCCACCAGTGATGGAGGCGCGTACAATGAGCAGTTCTTC
CATSDGGAYNEQFF
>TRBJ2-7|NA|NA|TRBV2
TGTGCCAGCAGTGGAACGGGCTACGAGCAGTACTTC
CASSGTGYEQYF
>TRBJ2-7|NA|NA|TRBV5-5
TGTGCCAGCAGCTTGGATTTAAGGGGACGCGAGCAGTACTTC
CASSLDLRGREQYF
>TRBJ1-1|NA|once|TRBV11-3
TGTGCCAGCAGCTTAGATGGGGGTATGAACACTGAAGCTTTCTTT
CASSLDGGMNTEAFF
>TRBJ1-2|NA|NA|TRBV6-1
TGTGCCAGCAGTGAACCTCAGGGCGTAGGGGGCTACACCTTC
CASSEPQGVGGYTF
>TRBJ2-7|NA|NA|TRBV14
TGTGCCAGCAGCCAAGGTGGCGGATACTACGAGCAGTACTTC
CASSQGGGYYEQYF
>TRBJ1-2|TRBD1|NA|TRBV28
TGTGCCAGCAGTTCTTACAGGGGGCCTGACTATGGCTACACCTTC
CASSSYRGPDYGYTF
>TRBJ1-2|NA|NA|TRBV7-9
TGTGCCAGCAGCTTAGCGATCGGAGCAAACTATGGCTACACCTTC
CASSLAIGANYGYTF
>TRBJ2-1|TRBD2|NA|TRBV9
TGTGCCAGCAGCGTGACGGATGGCGGGGGCTCCTACAATGAGCAGTTCTTC
CASSVTDGGGSYNEQFF
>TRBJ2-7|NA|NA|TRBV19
TGTGCCAGTAGTATCCCGGGGAGTTGGTACGAGCAGTACTTC
CASSIPGSWYEQYF
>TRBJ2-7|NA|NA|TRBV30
TGTGCCTGGAGAGCGACTCGCGAGCAGTACTTC
CAWRATREQYF
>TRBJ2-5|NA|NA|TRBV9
TGTGCCAGCAGCGCTTCATGGGGGGCCGACCAAGAGACCCAGTACTTC
CASSASWGADQETQYF
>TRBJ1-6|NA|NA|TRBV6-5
TGTGCCAGCAGTTACTCGCAGGGGCCGATGTCACCCCTCCACTTT
CASSYSQGPMSPLHF
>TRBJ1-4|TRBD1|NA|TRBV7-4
TGTGCCAGCAGCGACAGGGTTCGAACTAATGAAAAACTGTTTTTT
CASSDRVRTNEKLFF
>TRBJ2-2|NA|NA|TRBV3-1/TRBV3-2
TGTGCCAGCAGCCAAGGAGGGTATGCCGGGGAGCTGTTTTTT
CASSQGGYAGELFF
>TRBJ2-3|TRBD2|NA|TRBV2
TGTGCCAGCAGTGGACTAGCGGGGGGAGATACGCAGTATTTT
CASSGLAGGDTQYF
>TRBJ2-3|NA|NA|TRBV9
TGTGCCAGCAGCGTAGGATCAGGGCCCTACACAGATACGCAGTATTTT
CASSVGSGPYTDTQYF
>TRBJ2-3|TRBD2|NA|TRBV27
TGTGCCAGCGCACGGGACGGGGGGGCCGGTAGCACAGATACGCAGTATTTT
CASARDGGAGSTDTQYF
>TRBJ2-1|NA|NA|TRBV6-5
TGTGCCAGCAGGGCCGGATTAAGCTCCTACAATGAGCAGTTCTTC
CASRAGLSSYNEQFF
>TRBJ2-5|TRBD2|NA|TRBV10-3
TGTGCCATCAGGGATAGCGGGGGAAAAGAGACCCAGTACTTC
CAIRDSGGKETQYF
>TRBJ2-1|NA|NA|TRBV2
TGTGCCAGCAGTGTTCTGTTAGGGTCCTACAATGAGCAGTTCTTC
CASSVLLGSYNEQFF